This entry concerns a single TCR beta chain. The sample comes from a study of T cells after somatic rescue of genetic block. Repertoires were generated with immunoSEQ multiplex PCR, while TCRdb's copy carries only in-frame clones and drops some. The sample consists of tens of thousands of clones, 90% of them appearing once. Per the germline V gene, CDR1 is MNHEY and CDR2 is SVGAGI. V was trimmed by 0 bases and J by 3 bases, leaving 6 bases between them. The CDR3 runs 13 residues. The receptor was isolated from a woman under 30. The sequenced sample was peripheral blood mononuclear cells (PBMCs). V and J are TRBV6-5 and TRBJ2-7, with D hard to call. The CDR3 region has the DNA TGTGCCAGCAGTTACTCCGCCTACTACGAGCAGTACTTC. Protein: CASSYSAYYEQYF.